The 32 T cell receptor beta chains given below trace back to one sample, sequenced in a study of CD8 T cells in ankylosing spondylitis. Via MiXCR, TCRdb re-called the 5' RACE reads, giving one row per CDR3 protein. The table includes roughly 220,000 distinct CDR3 sequences, 8% to 11% detected once. Specimen: blood, either unsorted or a sorted T cell fraction (not recorded which). The receptors stem from a male donor with ankylosing spondylitis or in good health (not recorded which).

This clonotype was observed many times. V gene TRBV9 combines with J gene TRBJ2-1; no definite D call. CDR1 and CDR2 (germline): SGDLS, YYNGEE. The CDR3 is 15 amino acids. V was shortened by 0 bases and J by 4 bases, with 11 bases between the two germline ends. The CDR3 reads CASSVDGYTYNEQFF. The DNA of the CDR3 is TGTGCCAGCAGCGTAGATGGGTACACGTACAATGAGCAGTTCTTC.

This clonotype was counted only a few times. V gene TRBV3-1 combines with J gene TRBJ2-1, with 9 bases matching TRBD2. The CDR3 is 15 amino acids. The junction had 6 bases not matched to a gene; V was cut back by 1 base and J by 8 bases. CDR1 and CDR2 from the germline V gene are LGHDT and YNNKEL (reference sequence). CDR3 nucleotide sequence: TGTGCCAGCAGCCAAGTCGGCGGGGGGGTCGATGAGCAGTTCTTC. Translated: CASSQVGGGVDEQFF.

This clonotype was detected ten times or more. The chain uses TRBV6-9 and TRBJ2-7; 12 bases agree with TRBD2. Trimming removed 5 bases from V and 6 bases from J; junction bases left unmatched: 5. CDR1 is MNHGY and CDR2 is SVAAGI in the germline V gene. The CDR3 consists of 14 residues. CDR3 residues: CASSPSGLAGEQYF. The CDR3 DNA reads TGTGCCAGCAGTCCGTCGGGACTAGCGGGCGAGCAGTACTTC.

The chain couples TRBV19 to TRBJ1-5; D not certain. Germline CDR1 and CDR2: LNHDA and SQIVND (reference sequence). Trimming left V 3 bases short and J 4 bases short, with 10 bases between. The CDR3 loop spans 14 amino acids. The CDR3 reads CASSIAAVNQPQHF. CDR3 bases: TGTGCCAGTAGTATCGCGGCGGTTAATCAGCCCCAGCATTTT.

The chain employs TRBV6-1 and TRBJ1-1; possible D gene TRBD1, 5 bases. The CDR3 extends over 14 amino acids. Between the trimmed V and J ends, which lost 6 bases and 0 bases, there was a span of 11 bases. The germline V gene encodes CDR1 MNHNS and CDR2 SASEGT. DNA for the CDR3: TGTGCCAGCAGGAACCGACAGATGAACACTGAAGCTTTCTTT. Its translation: CASRNRQMNTEAFF.

This clonotype showed up many times. The genes are TRBV28 and TRBJ2-7; D is unresolved. The germline V gene has CDR1 MDHEN and CDR2 SYDVKM. V was clipped by 5 bases and J by 0 bases, with 11 bases between them. CDR3 length: 14 amino acids. The CDR3 is CASSRPANSYEQYF. In DNA form, the CDR3 reads TGTGCCAGCAGTCGTCCGGCTAACTCCTACGAGCAGTACTTC. Full variable domain (rest looked up from reference TRBV28 and TRBJ2-7): DVKVTQSSRYLVKRTGEKVFLECVQDMDHENMFWYRQDPGLGLRLIYFSYDVKMKEKGDIPEGYSVSREKKERFSLILESASTNQTSMYLCASSRPANSYEQYFGPGTRLTVT.

Of note for this clonotype: A read error may explain this, as a much larger clone is one base away. The chain couples TRBV29-1 to TRBJ2-3; TRBD2 agrees at 7 bases. This CDR3 has 18 amino acids. From germline, CDR1 is SQVTM and CDR2 ANQGSEA. The CDR3 nucleotides read TGCAGCATTGAAGGGCTCCCACGGCGGGGGAGTAACCCAGATACGCAGTATTTT. As protein: CSIEGLPRRGSNPDTQYF.

This clonotype was counted ten times or more. The chain links TRBV7-8 to TRBJ1-4; D not resolved. The CDR3 length is 15 residues. Germline lookup yields CDR1 SGHVS and CDR2 FQNEAQ. The V end was cut by 5 bases, the J end by 2 bases, with 12 bases between. In DNA, the CDR3 is TGTGCCAGCAGCGCTCGTCCGGCTACTAATGAAAAACTGTTTTTT. Translating it yields CASSARPATNEKLFF. Complete variable domain (other parts from reference TRBV7-8 and TRBJ1-4): GAGVSQSPRYKVAKRGQDVALRCDPISGHVSLFWYQQALGQGPEFLTYFQNEAQLDKSGLPSDRFFAERPEGSVSTLKIQRTQQEDSAVYLCASSARPATNEKLFFGSGTQLSVL.

This clonotype was found many times. V usage is TRBV11-2 and J usage is TRBJ2-1, with 8 bases that match TRBD2. This CDR3 is 16 amino acids long. The germline V gene has CDR1 SGHAT and CDR2 FQNNGV. J was trimmed by 5 bases and V by 2 bases; bases with no gene match: 8. CDR3 loop: CASSLRWGTSNNEQFF. Written as DNA, the CDR3 is TGTGCCAGCAGCTTACGGTGGGGGACTAGTAACAATGAGCAGTTCTTC.

This clonotype was detected ten times or more. The rearrangement links TRBV7-2 to TRBJ1-1; weak D call: TRBD1 (6 bases). The CDR3 has 13 residues. V was clipped by 6 bases and J by 0 bases, with 8 bases between them. Per germline, CDR1 SGHTA and CDR2 FQGNSA. The CDR3 region is CASRGHMNTEAFF. DNA of the CDR3: TGTGCCAGCAGGGGACACATGAACACTGAAGCTTTCTTT.

This clonotype was counted many times. This chain links TRBV20-1 with TRBJ1-2; TRBD1 aligns across 9 bases. Germline assignment: CDR1 DFQATT and CDR2 SNEGSKA (reference sequence). This CDR3 has 15 residues. V was pared by 6 bases and J by 1 base, with 9 bases of the junction left unmatched. CDR3 residues: CSAGGQDRGNYGYTF. CDR3 sequence (DNA): TGCAGTGCCGGGGGGCAGGACAGGGGTAACTATGGCTACACCTTC.

This clonotype was found a few times. The rearrangement uses TRBV24-1 and TRBJ1-1; D gene ambiguous. The germline V gene has CDR1 KGHDR and CDR2 SFDVKD. Trimming removed 4 bases from V and 2 bases from J, with 13 bases in between. The CDR3 length is 15 residues. This CDR3 is CATSDPRVGNTEAFF. The DNA for the CDR3 is TGTGCCACCAGTGACCCGCGTGTGGGCAACACTGAAGCTTTCTTT.

In this sample, this clonotype turned up many times. Here the CDR3 reads CASSSQGQYTGELFF. The CDR3 coding sequence is TGCGCCAGCAGCTCCCAGGGACAGTACACCGGGGAGCTGTTTTTT. The V and J genes are TRBV5-1 and TRBJ2-2, with 7 bases that match TRBD1. V shed 3 bases and J 3 bases; nucleotides not matched to a gene: 5. The germline CDR1 and CDR2 sequences are SGHRS and YFSETQ. This CDR3 comprises 15 residues.

This clonotype was recorded at least ten times. The chain employs TRBV5-1 and TRBJ2-1; TRBD1 matches at 9 bases. The CDR3 extends over 13 amino acids. CDR1 and CDR2 from the germline V gene are SGHRS and YFSETQ. V dropped 5 bases and J dropped 5; count of bases not matched to a gene: 2. This CDR3 reads CASSWDRDNEQFF. CDR3 sequence (DNA): TGCGCCAGCAGTTGGGACAGGGACAATGAGCAGTTCTTC.

There are many counts of this clonotype. The V call is TRBV27, the J call TRBJ2-7, with TRBD1 identical over 9 bases. Germline CDR1 MNHEY, CDR2 SMNVEV (reference sequence). The CDR3 spans 13 residues. V dropped 5 bases and J dropped 4; count of bases not matched to a gene: 3. CDR3 protein: CASSVGQGYEQYF. The CDR3 DNA sequence: TGTGCCAGCAGTGTGGGACAGGGATACGAGCAGTACTTC.

CDR3 in DNA: TGTGCCAGCAGTTTAGCGTTGGTTGGCAGGGCGGAGGAGACCCAGTACTTC. Protein product: CASSLALVGRAEETQYF. The chain is built from TRBV12-3 or TRBV12-4 and TRBJ2-5; D perhaps matches TRBD1 (5 bases). V lost 0 bases and J lost 5, with 19 bases in between. The length of the CDR3 is 17 residues.

The chain links TRBV20-1 to TRBJ2-3, with a tentative D call TRBD1 (6 bases). V shed 6 bases and J shed 1 base, with 14 bases lying between them. The CDR3 is made up of 14 amino acids. Per the germline V gene, CDR1 is DFQATT and CDR2 is SNEGSKA (reference sequence). The CDR3 reads CSACEGDGTDTQYF. The CDR3 DNA reads TGCAGTGCCTGCGAGGGGGATGGCACAGATACGCAGTATTTT.

This chain uses TRBV4-2 with TRBJ2-2; D may be TRBD1 or TRBD2 (5 bases each). V lost 4 bases and J 0 bases, leaving 12 bases between the germline ends. The CDR3 has 16 residues. CDR1 and CDR2 from the germline V gene are LGHNA and YNFKEQ. CDR3 sequence reads: CASSPPGRTNTGELFF. In nucleotides, the CDR3 is TGTGCCAGCAGCCCACCGGGACGGACGAACACCGGGGAGCTGTTTTTT.

This clonotype was detected ten times or more. The chain links TRBV12-3 or TRBV12-4 to TRBJ2-7, with 8 bases aligning to TRBD1. The V segment lost 4 bases and the J segment 3 bases; nucleotides outside the gene matches: 5. The CDR3 consists of 14 residues. Here the CDR3 reads CASSYSGQGYEQYF. The CDR3 DNA is TGTGCCAGCAGTTATTCAGGACAGGGCTACGAGCAGTACTTC.

The rearrangement uses TRBV6-2 or TRBV6-3 and TRBJ2-2; weak D call: TRBD2 (6 bases). The germline V gene has CDR1 MNHEY and CDR2 SVGEGT. Trimming removed 2 bases at V and 4 bases at J, with 14 bases between. The CDR3 runs to 16 residues. CDR3 nucleotides: TGTGCCAGCAGTTACGCGACCTCCGGGGGCACCGGGGAGCTGTTTTTT. It specifies CASSYATSGGTGELFF.

This clonotype has more than one count but fewer than ten. V gene TRBV21-1 combines with J gene TRBJ2-4. TRBV21-1 is reported as a pseudogene. CDR3 length equals 18 residues. CDR3 bases: TGTGCCAGCAGCCCTCGACAAAAGGCTCCTATAGCCAAAAACATTCAGTACTTC. It specifies CASSPRQKAPIAKNIQYF.

The chain joins TRBV20-1 to TRBJ2-7; 10 bases map to TRBD2. This CDR3 spans 16 amino acids. CDR1 and CDR2 from the germline V gene are DFQATT and SNEGSKA (reference sequence). Germline trimming cut 1 base from V and 0 bases from J; bases unmatched to any gene: 6. The chain's CDR3 is CSARARTSGHSYEQYF. As DNA, the CDR3 is TGCAGTGCTAGAGCCCGGACTAGCGGCCACTCCTACGAGCAGTACTTC.

This chain connects TRBV20-1 to TRBJ1-2, with D possibly matching TRBD1 (5 bases). The V and J ends lost 1 base and 4 bases respectively, with 7 bases between them. Germline lookup yields CDR1 DFQATT and CDR2 SNEGSKA (reference sequence). The CDR3 length is 12 residues. The CDR3 coding sequence is TGCAGTGCTAGAGGGGGCCCCTATGGCTACACCTTC. Protein product: CSARGGPYGYTF.

This clonotype appeared a few times. The J gene is TRBJ1-4, the V gene TRBV7-9; D gene ambiguous. The germline V gene encodes CDR1 SEHNR and CDR2 FQNEAQ (reference sequence). V lost 4 bases and J 4 bases, leaving 13 bases between the germline ends. CDR3 length: 15 amino acids. CDR3 nucleotide sequence: TGTGCCAGCAGCTCCGGACGGGAAATTAATGAAAAACTGTTTTTT. It is translated as CASSSGREINEKLFF.

This clonotype was counted between two and nine times. The rearrangement joins TRBV29-1 to TRBJ2-7; D is uncertain. V was pared by 4 bases and J by 1 base, with 14 bases between. The CDR3 is 14 residues long. The germline CDR1 and CDR2 sequences are SQVTM and ANQGSEA. CDR3 in DNA: TGCAGCGTTGGTATTATGGGTAGATCCTACGAGCAGTACTTC. Its protein product is CSVGIMGRSYEQYF.

This clonotype was detected ten times or more. V and J are TRBV12-3 or TRBV12-4 and TRBJ2-7; D uncertain. The CDR3 is 14 residues long. The ends were cut back, 3 bases at V and 0 bases at J, with 9 bases in the middle. CDR3 sequence (DNA): TGTGCCAGCAGTTTGGGCAGATCCTCCTACGAGCAGTACTTC. This gives the protein CASSLGRSSYEQYF.

Many counts were recorded for this clonotype. J is TRBJ2-1 and V is TRBV5-1; D unclear. The germline V and J ends were trimmed by 7 bases and 6 bases, with 11 bases remaining between them. Looked up from germline, CDR1 is SGHRS and CDR2 is YFSETQ. This CDR3 contains 12 residues. CDR3 in amino acids: CASGPRGNEQFF. As DNA, the CDR3 is TGCGCCAGCGGTCCCCGCGGCAATGAGCAGTTCTTC.

V and J are TRBV6-5 and TRBJ2-7, with 11 bases identical to TRBD2. Germline CDR1 and CDR2: MNHEY and SVGAGI. The V segment lost 4 bases and the J segment 7 bases; nucleotides outside the gene matches: 9. The CDR3 is 15 residues long. CDR3 bases: TGTGCCAGCAGTTCCGGGACTAGCGGCCGGCGGGAGCAGTACTTC. Protein: CASSSGTSGRREQYF.

The genes are TRBV20-1 and TRBJ2-1; the D is unclear. The CDR3 length is 15 residues. Per germline, CDR1 DFQATT and CDR2 SNEGSKA (reference sequence). Between the trimmed V and J ends, which lost 0 bases and 0 bases, there was a span of 9 bases. Here the CDR3 DNA reads TGCAGTGCTAGAGATTCGGGCGGCTCCTACAATGAGCAGTTCTTC. Residues: CSARDSGGSYNEQFF.

Only a few counts were recorded for this clonotype. The gene calls are TRBV7-2 and TRBJ2-4, with D possibly being TRBD2 (7 bases). V was trimmed by 2 bases and J by 15 bases, leaving 20 bases between them. Per germline, CDR1 SGHTA and CDR2 FQGNSA. CDR3 size: 14 residues. The CDR3 DNA follows: TGTGCCAGCAGCTTAAGTGGGGGGGCCGAGGTACGGTACTTC. This gives the protein CASSLSGGAEVRYF.

This clonotype was counted many times. The V gene is TRBV5-1, the J gene TRBJ2-3, with D possibly matching TRBD1 (6 bases). The CDR3 is made up of 15 amino acids. Trimming left V 2 bases short and J 2 bases short, with 12 bases between. CDR1 is SGHRS and CDR2 is YFSETQ in the germline V gene. For the CDR3, the DNA is TGCGCCAGCAGCTTACAGGACAGAGACACAGATACGCAGTATTTT. This translates into CASSLQDRDTDTQYF.

A word on this clonotype: Possible read error: a much larger clone is one base away. The chain is built from TRBV12-3 or TRBV12-4 and TRBJ2-3; 8 bases align to TRBD1. CDR3 size: 14 residues. V dropped 3 bases and J dropped 7; count of bases not matched to a gene: 6. CDR3 sequence: CASSLRQGRNTQYF. The CDR3 region has the DNA TGTGCCAGCAGTTTGAGACAGGGGAGGAATACGCAGTATTTT.